A selection of T cell receptor beta chains follows, all from one sample in a study of T cells after yellow fever vaccination. TCRdb analysed the 5' RACE reads with MiXCR anew, one entry per CDR3 protein. The data show a few hundred thousand distinct CDR3 sequences, 3.5% to 5% seen once. The specimen was PBMCs, collected 15 days after the yellow fever booster vaccination. Source of these receptors: a man aged 18 to 30 who received the YFV17D yellow fever vaccine. CDR3s include the opening cysteine and the closing phenylalanine or tryptophan. A D gene is named only where the DNA matches it firmly. Only part of the rows carry a size: once, few, many, or a class if the clone is expanded.

clone size	D gene	J gene	V gene	CDR3 protein	CDR3 DNA
NA	NA	TRBJ1-5	TRBV9	CASSVEGHTNQPQHF	TGTGCCAGCAGCGTAGAAGGACATACCAATCAGCCCCAGCATTTT
NA	NA	TRBJ1-1	TRBV6-5	CASSPKRGNTEAFF	TGTGCCAGCAGCCCGAAAAGGGGGAACACTGAAGCTTTCTTT
NA	TRBD1	TRBJ1-2	TRBV12-3/TRBV12-4	CASRPGTGRNYGYTF	TGTGCCAGCAGGCCCGGGACAGGGAGGAACTATGGCTACACCTTC
NA	NA	TRBJ1-5	TRBV20-1	CSAILGPISNQPQHF	TGCAGTGCTATCCTTGGGCCGATTAGCAATCAGCCCCAGCATTTT
few	NA	TRBJ2-3	TRBV6-5	CATFPPGTDTQYF	TGTGCCACCTTCCCTCCGGGCACAGATACGCAGTATTTT
many	TRBD2	TRBJ2-1	TRBV12-3/TRBV12-4	CASSPGLAGNEQFF	TGTGCCAGCAGTCCGGGACTAGCGGGGAATGAGCAGTTCTTC
many	NA	TRBJ2-3	TRBV11-2	CASTWALDTQYF	TGTGCCAGCACATGGGCCTTGGATACGCAGTATTTT
few	NA	TRBJ1-2	TRBV7-2	CASSPYDVPQGTYGYTF	TGTGCCAGCAGCCCCTACGACGTTCCACAGGGAACCTATGGCTACACCTTC
many	NA	TRBJ1-6	TRBV3-1	CASSPNPGNSPLHF	TGTGCCAGCAGCCCGAACCCGGGCAATTCACCCCTCCACTTT
NA	NA	TRBJ2-5	TRBV4-3	CASSPGLIETQYF	TGCGCCAGCAGTCCAGGGTTGATAGAGACCCAGTACTTC
many	NA	TRBJ2-5	TRBV12-3/TRBV12-4	CASSSWAEETQYF	TGTGCCAGCAGTTCCTGGGCAGAAGAGACCCAGTACTTC
NA	NA	TRBJ2-7	TRBV4-1	CASSHLPSPLTYEQYF	TGCGCCAGCAGCCACCTTCCCAGTCCCCTGACCTACGAGCAGTACTTC
few	TRBD2	TRBJ2-5	TRBV6-6	CASSSSSGRGAPETQYF	TGTGCCAGCAGTTCCTCTTCCGGGCGGGGGGCCCCAGAGACCCAGTACTTC
many	NA	TRBJ2-7	TRBV5-1	CASSLEGPTVSYEQYF	TGCGCCAGCAGCTTGGAGGGACCGACCGTGTCCTACGAGCAGTACTTC
NA	NA	TRBJ2-1	TRBV10-1	CASSDSLEQFF	TGCGCCAGCAGTGACAGCCTTGAGCAGTTCTTC
few	NA	TRBJ2-6	TRBV3-1	CASRGRRGPASGANVLTF	TGTGCCAGCAGGGGCAGGAGGGGCCCCGCGAGTGGGGCCAACGTCCTGACTTTC
many	NA	TRBJ1-2	TRBV7-9	CASDLVGAPYGYTF	TGTGCCAGCGATTTAGTCGGGGCCCCTTATGGCTACACCTTC
few	NA	TRBJ2-1	TRBV7-2	CASSPGVENNEQFF	TGTGCCAGCAGCCCCGGCGTTGAAAACAATGAGCAGTTCTTC
many	NA	TRBJ2-1	TRBV6-5	CATRYSYNEQFF	TGTGCCACGCGGTACTCCTACAATGAGCAGTTCTTC
NA	NA	TRBJ1-3	TRBV10-1	CASSPQSGNTIYF	TGCGCCAGCAGTCCTCAATCTGGAAACACCATATATTTT
few	NA	TRBJ1-4	TRBV20-1	CSARPSAGERKLFF	TGCAGTGCTAGACCTTCGGCAGGGGAGAGAAAACTGTTTTTT
many	TRBD1	TRBJ2-5	TRBV10-3	CAISESHGQGQETQYF	TGTGCCATCAGTGAGTCGCACGGACAGGGCCAAGAGACCCAGTACTTC
many	NA	TRBJ2-1	TRBV7-8	CASTRGNEQFF	TGTGCCAGCACCAGGGGCAATGAGCAGTTCTTC
NA	NA	TRBJ2-3	TRBV9	CASSDGTPRTDTQYF	TGTGCCAGCAGCGACGGGACTCCACGCACAGATACGCAGTATTTT
many	NA	TRBJ1-5	TRBV4-2	CASSQGQERPQHF	TGTGCCAGCAGCCAAGGACAGGAGAGGCCCCAGCATTTT
few	NA	TRBJ2-1	TRBV7-8	CASSLTRDLGEQFF	TGTGCCAGCAGCTTAACCAGGGATTTGGGTGAGCAGTTCTTC
few	NA	TRBJ2-2	TRBV6-2/TRBV6-3	CASSYSSMSAGLNTGELFF	TGTGCCAGCAGTTACTCGAGCATGTCTGCGGGGCTAAACACCGGGGAGCTGTTTTTT
many	TRBD1	TRBJ2-7	TRBV5-5	CASSFATGGYEQYF	TGTGCCAGCAGCTTCGCGACAGGGGGGTACGAGCAGTACTTC
NA	NA	TRBJ2-3	TRBV18	CASSPNLLQYF	TGTGCCAGCTCACCTAATCTCCTGCAGTATTTT
few	NA	TRBJ2-3	TRBV11-2	CASSLDSSGHVPDTQYF	TGTGCCAGCAGCTTAGATAGTTCCGGCCACGTCCCAGATACGCAGTATTTT
NA	NA	TRBJ2-1	TRBV28	CASSSGLAGAPYF	TGTGCCAGCAGTTCAGGACTCGCTGGGGCGCCCTACTTC
many	TRBD1	TRBJ2-1	TRBV5-1	CASTLGTGTYNEQFF	TGCGCCAGCACCCTCGGGACAGGTACCTACAATGAGCAGTTCTTC
few	NA	TRBJ1-3	TRBV29-1	CSVDGSLGNTIYF	TGCAGCGTTGATGGGAGTCTCGGAAACACCATATATTTT
many	NA	TRBJ2-3	TRBV20-1	CSARAQWRGRTDTQYF	TGCAGTGCTAGAGCCCAGTGGAGAGGGAGAACAGATACGCAGTATTTT
NA	TRBD2	TRBJ2-5	TRBV20-1	CSVSGLAGGHRVETQYF	TGCAGTGTTTCGGGACTAGCGGGGGGTCATCGGGTGGAGACCCAGTACTTC
many	TRBD1	TRBJ2-3	TRBV5-4	CASSLGTGEDTQYF	TGTGCCAGCAGCTTGGGGACAGGGGAGGATACGCAGTATTTT
few	NA	TRBJ2-4	TRBV10-1	CASSDGPTKNIQYF	TGCGCCAGCAGTGACGGTCCAACCAAAAACATTCAGTACTTC
many	NA	TRBJ1-1	TRBV2	CASTVELNTEAFF	TGTGCCAGCACTGTGGAACTGAACACTGAAGCTTTCTTT
many	NA	TRBJ2-2	TRBV9	CASSVAGPNTGELFF	TGTGCCAGCAGCGTAGCGGGGCCGAACACCGGGGAGCTGTTTTTT
many	NA	TRBJ1-3	TRBV10-3	CAISGSESSGNTIYF	TGTGCCATCAGTGGATCAGAAAGCTCTGGAAACACCATATATTTT
few	NA	TRBJ2-7	TRBV6-6	CASSYPDRTYEQYF	TGTGCCAGCAGTTACCCGGACCGTACCTACGAGCAGTACTTC
many	NA	TRBJ1-1	TRBV5-5	CASSSLPGMGTEAFF	TGTGCCAGCAGCTCCCTCCCCGGGATGGGCACTGAAGCTTTCTTT
many	NA	TRBJ2-5	TRBV5-1	CASSSGSLQETQYF	TGCGCCAGCAGCTCAGGCAGCCTCCAAGAGACCCAGTACTTC
many	NA	TRBJ2-3	TRBV5-1	CASSLDGGADTQYF	TGCGCCAGCAGCTTGGACGGGGGAGCGGATACGCAGTATTTT
NA	NA	TRBJ2-3	TRBV7-3	CASGGVRADTQYF	TGTGCCAGCGGCGGGGTCAGGGCAGATACGCAGTATTTT
NA	NA	TRBJ1-2	TRBV7-2	CASSPSRDSYGYTF	TGTGCCAGCAGCCCCTCCCGGGATAGCTATGGCTACACCTTC
few	NA	TRBJ1-5	TRBV12-3/TRBV12-4	CASSLDLWQESNQPQHF	TGTGCCAGCAGTTTAGATCTTTGGCAGGAGAGCAATCAGCCCCAGCATTTT
many	NA	TRBJ1-2	TRBV9	CASSVAGAGNYGYTF	TGTGCCAGCAGCGTAGCGGGGGCAGGGAACTATGGCTACACCTTC
NA	NA	TRBJ2-1	TRBV9	CASSASLARNPEQFF	TGTGCCAGCAGCGCGTCGCTTGCGAGGAATCCTGAGCAGTTCTTC
few	TRBD1	TRBJ2-5	TRBV11-2	CASSLDRGQVETQYF	TGTGCCAGCAGCTTGGACAGGGGGCAAGTGGAGACCCAGTACTTC
few	NA	TRBJ1-5	TRBV12-3/TRBV12-4	CASSLAHKDQPQHF	TGTGCCAGCAGTTTAGCGCACAAGGATCAGCCCCAGCATTTT
NA	TRBD2	TRBJ2-1	TRBV5-1	CASSFNSGGPYNEQFF	TGCGCCAGCAGCTTTAATAGCGGGGGGCCATACAATGAGCAGTTCTTC
many	TRBD1	TRBJ2-3	TRBV7-2	CASSLGTGWGPDTQYF	TGTGCCAGCAGCCTAGGGACAGGGTGGGGCCCAGATACGCAGTATTTT
many	NA	TRBJ1-1	TRBV7-9	CASILSGSNTEAFF	TGTGCCAGCATCTTATCGGGGAGCAACACTGAAGCTTTCTTT
few	NA	TRBJ2-3	TRBV5-6	CASSFMGRQYF	TGTGCCAGCAGCTTTATGGGACGCCAGTATTTT
NA	NA	TRBJ2-7	TRBV6-5	CASSLNPGPAESYEQYF	TGTGCCAGCAGTCTAAACCCCGGGCCGGCAGAATCCTACGAGCAGTACTTC
many	TRBD1	TRBJ1-4	TRBV7-9	CASSPGQGAGEKLFF	TGTGCCAGCAGCCCAGGACAGGGGGCCGGTGAAAAACTGTTTTTT
many	NA	TRBJ2-7	TRBV12-3/TRBV12-4	CASMGWVDGFPYEQYF	TGTGCCAGCATGGGATGGGTCGACGGATTTCCCTACGAGCAGTACTTC
few	NA	TRBJ1-2	TRBV2	CASSESTSYGYTF	TGTGCCAGCAGTGAGAGTACGTCCTATGGCTACACCTTC